This is a list of T cell receptor beta chains from one sample in a study of blood T cell repertoires in COVID-19. Sequencing was performed with immunoSEQ multiplex PCR; in TCRdb, only in-frame clones are kept and a portion is missing. Of hundreds of thousands of clones in the sample, about 90% were seen once. The sample comprised peripheral blood. Source of these receptors: a woman aged 18 to 35 who had recovered from COVID-19. CDR3s include the opening cysteine and the closing phenylalanine or tryptophan.

v_call cdr3_aa
TRBV30 CAWSLPTGGIYYGYTF
TRBV4-3 CASSQDYLAGGNYEQYF
TRBV7-3 CASSVSGSSETQYF
TRBV18 CASSPGTAQETQYF
TRBV11-3 CASSLTGTEPTNEQFF
TRBV9 CASSVGKREGKNEQFF
TRBV6-4 CASSPDMNTEAFF
TRBV4-2 CASSQEGATNEKLFF
TRBV7-2 CASRPDSALFNQPQHF
TRBV14 CASSQEGGVGTDTQYF
TRBV9 CASSPLRPVSSYNEQFF
TRBV18 CASSPRRDRGTYEQYF
TRBV18 CASSPRDRNTEAFF
TRBV29-1 CSVYGGSPNTEAFF
TRBV18 CASSPVQGQGRENTEAFF
TRBV19 CASSIGTAQFF
TRBV9 CASSSWTGRATNEKLFF
TRBV29-1 CSARTGPNTEAFF
TRBV7-3 CASSLIGQDRTYGYTF
TRBV28 CASSRAGSSGETQYF
TRBV7-3 CASSLGLAGQETQYF
TRBV4-2 CASSLQSSGLAADTQYF
TRBV9 CASSVGTSLNTGELFF
TRBV30 CAWSRGLSYGYTF
TRBV25-1 CASRSGTGGEKLFF
TRBV7-3 CASSLGTSGRADEQFF
TRBV27 CASSMGTSGRGEQYF
TRBV7-3 CASSPTTSGAYNEQFF
TRBV25-1 CASNSGTGVEPQHF
TRBV18 CASSEGTGYNEQFF
TRBV19 CATRLPNEQFF
TRBV7-3 CASSRGLEETQYF
TRBV4-1 CASSQDFLGQSPRNTEAFF
TRBV7-6 CASSPGGYREKLFF
TRBV5-6 CASSSLAGGQFF
TRBV27 CASSSGTGSMNTEAFF
TRBV11-3 CASSFVDYNEQFF
TRBV27 CASSLGIGLYEQYF
TRBV7-2 CASSLSGGRGYEQYF
TRBV3-1/TRBV3-2 CASSQLANNEQFF
TRBV11-2 CASSFHLAGGASYEQYF
TRBV7-9 CASSLGGTENGYTF
TRBV9 CASSVGTHTGELFF
TRBV11-2 CASSATGATADGYTF
TRBV19 CASSMGGAREAFF
TRBV7-8 CASSSYSGSSTDTQYF